The 22 T cell receptor beta chains below all came from one sample that was sequenced in a study of molecular identifiers for immune sequencing clone quantification. TCRdb ran MiXCR on the PCR reads and lists one entry per CDR3 protein. Among some 580,000 distinct CDR3 sequences listed, less than 30% were seen once. Material: naive CD8+ T cells from blood, with Jurkat cell RNA spiked in. Subset specified: FACS-sorted CD8+CD4-CCR7+CD45RA+ naive T cells. These TCRs come from a human donor in good health. Some libraries in this study had Jurkat cell RNA spiked in.

This clonotype came up a few times. The V gene is TRBV27, the J gene TRBJ2-7; 8 nucleotides agree with TRBD2. With 5 bases clipped from V and 5 bases from J, the junction kept 11 bases outside the gene matches. The germline V gene has CDR1 MNHEY and CDR2 SMNVEV (reference sequence). The CDR3 contains 15 residues. CDR3 loop: CASSPQGGGMDEQYF. CDR3 in DNA: TGTGCCAGCAGTCCTCAAGGCGGGGGGATGGACGAGCAGTACTTC.

This clonotype was detected ten times or more. The CDR3 is CAWSVGSNNEQFF. The CDR3 nucleotides read TGTGCCTGGAGTGTCGGCAGTAACAATGAGCAGTTCTTC. The chain carries TRBV30 and TRBJ2-1; no definite D call. The V gene lost 0 bases and the J gene lost 5 bases, with 8 bases spanning the gap. Germline-derived CDR1 and CDR2 are GTSNPN and SVGIG (reference sequence). The CDR3 is made up of 13 amino acids.

The CDR3 loop reads CASSQDKSGGSYEQYF. The CDR3 coding sequence is TGCGCCAGCAGCCAAGATAAAAGCGGGGGCTCCTACGAGCAGTACTTC. The chain links TRBV4-3 to TRBJ2-7; 8 positions match TRBD2. V lost 0 bases and J lost 0; bases outside the gene matches: 4. This CDR3 is 16 amino acids long. Germline V CDR1 and CDR2: LGHNA, YSLEER.

On this clonotype itself: No conserved phenylalanine or tryptophan is present at the end of the CDR3, so a read error is the likely explanation. The chain recombines TRBV6-2 or TRBV6-3 with TRBJ2-3; 7 nucleotides agree with TRBD2. V trimming: 6 bases; J trimming: 2 bases; junction bases outside the gene matches: 8. The germline V gene encodes CDR1 MNHEY and CDR2 SVGEGT. The CDR3 is 15 amino acids. In nucleotides, the CDR3 is TGTGCCAGCAGAACGGGACTATCTTTCACAGATACGCAGTATTCT. It specifies CASRTGLSFTDTQYS.

This clonotype has a count of ten or more. The J gene is TRBJ2-5, the V gene TRBV7-2; 11 nucleotides agree with TRBD2. CDR3 size: 16 residues. The germline V gene encodes CDR1 SGHTA and CDR2 FQGNSA. J lost 5 bases, V lost 2 bases, and 7 bases had no gene match. CDR3 DNA: TGTGCCAGCAGCTTACCCGGGACTAGCGGTGGCGAGACCCAGTACTTC. This encodes CASSLPGTSGGETQYF.

Ten or more counts support this clonotype. The chain joins TRBV25-1 to TRBJ2-7; D gene ambiguous. V lost 5 bases and J lost 5, with 10 bases in between. The CDR3 runs to 12 residues. Germline loops: CDR1 MGHDK, CDR2 SYGVNS. CDR3 in amino acids: CASSLGWHEQYF. CDR3 coding DNA: TGTGCCAGCAGTCTCGGGTGGCACGAGCAGTACTTC.

The table lists this clonotype with many counts. V is TRBV14 and J is TRBJ1-1; TRBD1 might be the D (6 bases). CDR1 and CDR2 from the germline V gene are SGHDN and FVKESK. V was trimmed by 3 bases and J by 1 base, leaving 15 bases between them. CDR3 size: 16 residues. The CDR3 sequence: CASSHPRGIWNTEAFF. The CDR3, as DNA: TGTGCCAGCAGCCACCCAAGGGGGATATGGAACACTGAAGCTTTCTTT.

This clonotype was found many times. The chain joins TRBV4-3 to TRBJ2-3; possibly TRBD2 for D (6 bases). In germline, CDR1 is LGHNA, CDR2 YSLEER. The CDR3 consists of 15 residues. Between the trimmed V and J ends, which lost 0 bases and 6 bases, there was a span of 13 bases. CDR3 amino acids: CASSQEHPAGDTQYF. Written as DNA, the CDR3 is TGCGCCAGCAGCCAAGAACACCCCGCGGGGGATACGCAGTATTTT.

In regard to this clonotype: Just one base apart from a much larger clone, this may be a read error. Likely a read error: the CDR3 ends without its conserved phenylalanine or tryptophan. This rearrangement joins TRBV20-1 to TRBJ1-5; perhaps TRBD1 as D (6 bases). The CDR3 has 19 amino acids. The V end was cut by 1 base, the J end by 2 bases, with 24 bases between. The germline V gene encodes CDR1 DFQATT and CDR2 SNEGSKA (reference sequence). This CDR3 reads CSARAKTGLGFWGNQPQHL. In nucleotides, the CDR3 is TGCAGTGCTAGAGCGAAGACAGGTTTGGGTTTTTGGGGCAATCAGCCCCAGCATCTT.

This clonotype showed up just a few times. Compared with germline, one end of the junction differs, possibly owing to a read error. The gene calls are TRBV7-9 and TRBJ2-7; TRBD2 agrees at 9 bases. This CDR3 comprises 14 residues. The germline V gene has CDR1 SEHNR and CDR2 FQNEAQ (reference sequence). The CDR3 region is CVSSLGLAGLEQYF. The CDR3 DNA follows: TGTGTCAGCAGCTTAGGGCTAGCGGGACTCGAGCAGTACTTC.

Ten or more counts support this clonotype. The CDR3 reads CASSPRQGVSGTSNTGELFF. DNA of the CDR3: TGTGCCAGCAGCCCCCGACAGGGCGTGTCCGGGACTTCGAACACCGGGGAGCTGTTTTTT. This rearrangement joins TRBV7-9 to TRBJ2-2, with D maybe TRBD1 (7 bases). Germline V gene lookup returns CDR1 SEHNR and CDR2 FQNEAQ (reference sequence). CDR3 length equals 20 residues. V lost 5 bases and J lost 0, with 25 bases in between. The complete variable domain, with remaining parts taken from reference TRBV7-9 and TRBJ2-2, reads DTGVSQNPRHKITKRGQNVTFRCDPISEHNRLYWYRQTLGQGPEFLTYFQNEAQLEKSRLLSDRFSAERPKGSFSTLEIQRTEQGDSAMYLCASSPRQGVSGTSNTGELFFGEGSRLTVL.

This clonotype was detected many times. The chain has TRBV14 and TRBJ1-4; D might be TRBD1 (6 bases). Germline values: CDR1 SGHDN, CDR2 FVKESK. Trimming took 11 bases from V and 9 from J, leaving 16 bases between them. The CDR3 covers 12 residues. As DNA, the CDR3 is TGTGCCGCCGGGGGGCATTGGAAAAAACTGTTTTTT. Translation gives CAAGGHWKKLFF.

There are a few counts of this clonotype. The chain combines TRBV10-3 with TRBJ2-3; D unclear. V was trimmed by 1 base and J by 2 bases, leaving 13 bases between them. Germline assignment: CDR1 ENHRY and CDR2 SYGVKD. CDR3 size: 16 residues. The CDR3 coding sequence is TGTGCCATCAGTGAGTATGAGGAGCAGGCCACAGATACGCAGTATTTT. It translates to CAISEYEEQATDTQYF.

A word on this clonotype: A much bigger clone sits one base away, suggesting this may be a read error. This likely comes from a read error, as the CDR3 has no conserved phenylalanine or tryptophan at its end. V is TRBV9 and J is TRBJ1-1, with TRBD1 as a possible D gene (5 bases). The CDR3 is made up of 14 amino acids. Germline loops: CDR1 SGDLS, CDR2 YYNGEE. Trimming pared 0 bases from V and 4 bases from J, leaving 10 bases between. The CDR3: CASSVGGVGTEAFL. The CDR3 DNA sequence: TGTGCCAGCAGCGTAGGGGGCGTTGGCACTGAAGCTTTCCTT.

In regard to this clonotype: This clone may be a read error of a much larger clone one base away. The chain carries TRBV28 and TRBJ2-7, with 7 bases lining up with TRBD1. Germline values: CDR1 MDHEN, CDR2 SYDVKM. The CDR3 runs to 14 residues. The CDR3 DNA sequence: TGTGCCAGCAGTCCCGGGGACAGCTACTACGGGCAGTACTTC. It specifies CASSPGDSYYGQYF.

This chain joins TRBV4-1 and TRBJ1-5; D not resolved. V was cut by 3 bases and J by 0 bases, with 9 bases left in between. Germline V gene data show CDR1 as MGHRA and CDR2 as YSYEKL. This CDR3 contains 15 residues. CDR3: CASSHVGDSNQPQHF. CDR3 nucleotide sequence: TGCGCCAGCAGCCATGTAGGAGATAGCAATCAGCCCCAGCATTTT.

About this clonotype itself: One junction end does not reproduce the germline sequence, and a read error may be involved. V and J are TRBV7-2 and TRBJ1-1; no clear D. The CDR3 runs to 15 residues. Per germline, CDR1 SGHTA and CDR2 FQGNSA. CDR3 DNA: TGTGCCAGCAGCTTAGTTTATGAGTTTGGCACTGAAGCTTACTTT. Protein: CASSLVYEFGTEAYF.

This clonotype was counted at least ten times. The rearrangement uses TRBV9 and TRBJ1-1; no definite D call. The germline V gene has CDR1 SGDLS and CDR2 YYNGEE. The CDR3 spans 13 residues. V lost 3 bases and J lost 0, with 6 bases in between. The CDR3 DNA is TGTGCCAGCAGCGGAAGCGTGAACACTGAAGCTTTCTTT. Translated: CASSGSVNTEAFF.

This clonotype was found many times. V is TRBV14 and J is TRBJ2-3; D is uncertain. Trimming pared 3 bases from V and 4 bases from J, leaving 8 bases between. The germline V gene has CDR1 SGHDN and CDR2 FVKESK. The CDR3 loop spans 13 amino acids. The CDR3 protein is CASSQIFADTQYF. The CDR3 DNA follows: TGTGCCAGCAGCCAGATCTTCGCAGATACGCAGTATTTT.

V is TRBV12-3 or TRBV12-4 and J is TRBJ2-3, with 9 nucleotides matching TRBD1. The V and J ends lost 4 bases and 4 bases, in that order; junction bases with no gene match: 18. This CDR3 contains 19 residues. CDR3 nucleotides: TGTGCCAGCAGTTCACCAATCGCCCCGGGACAGGGTGGTGCAGATACGCAGTATTTT. Protein product: CASSSPIAPGQGGADTQYF.

On this clonotype itself: A much larger clonotype is one base distant, so this may be a read error. CDR3 DNA sequence: TGTGCCAACAGCTTGAATCCAACGCACGCTAACTATGGCTACACCTTC. This codes for CANSLNPTHANYGYTF. The chain links TRBV13 to TRBJ1-2, with D uncertain. The V gene's germline CDR1 is PRHDT and CDR2 FYEKMQ (reference sequence). This CDR3 is built from 16 residues.

This clonotype was counted a few times. V usage is TRBV7-9 and J usage is TRBJ2-1; D is unresolved. Germline V gene lookup returns CDR1 SEHNR and CDR2 FQNEAQ (reference sequence). This CDR3 has 13 amino acids. Trimming stripped 1 base from V and 5 bases from J, with 6 bases between. Here the CDR3 reads CASSLVPDNEQFF. CDR3 nucleotide sequence: TGTGCCAGCAGCTTAGTCCCGGACAATGAGCAGTTCTTC.